The 30 T cell receptor beta chains listed next were all sequenced from one sample in a study of T cells after yellow fever vaccination. TCRdb used MiXCR to reprocess the 5' RACE reads, holding one entry per CDR3 protein. The sample consists of 500,000 to 650,000 distinct CDR3 sequences, over 9% of them appearing once. The sequenced sample was PBMCs, obtained on the day of the yellow fever booster vaccination. These receptors all stem from a man under 40 who received the YFV17D yellow fever vaccine.

This clonotype has more than one count but fewer than ten. The chain has TRBV5-1 and TRBJ1-5, with a tentative D call TRBD1 (5 bases). V was cut by 5 bases and J by 0 bases, with 12 bases left in between. Germline V gene data show CDR1 as SGHRS and CDR2 as YFSETQ. CDR3 size: 15 residues. This CDR3 reads CASRPGTNSNQPQHF. The CDR3 nucleotides read TGCGCCAGCAGGCCGGGGACCAATAGCAATCAGCCCCAGCATTTT.

This clonotype was counted a few times. This sequence joins TRBV12-3 or TRBV12-4 and TRBJ2-3; TRBD2 matches 13 bases. This CDR3 spans 16 amino acids. V lost 6 bases to trimming and J lost 4 bases; unmatched junction nucleotides: 7. CDR3 residues: CASSGGTSGTPDTQYF. The CDR3 coding sequence is TGTGCCAGCAGCGGAGGGACTAGCGGGACTCCAGATACGCAGTATTTT.

This clonotype was observed a handful of times. The V call is TRBV7-2, the J call TRBJ2-3; D is perhaps TRBD1 (6 bases). V was clipped by 5 bases and J by 0 bases, with 12 bases between them. CDR3 length: 15 residues. CDR1 and CDR2 (germline): SGHTA, FQGNSA. The CDR3 is CASSAQQGSTDTQYF. The CDR3 nucleotides read TGTGCCAGCAGCGCGCAACAGGGAAGCACAGATACGCAGTATTTT.

This sequence joins TRBV5-1 and TRBJ1-5; D gene ambiguous. This CDR3 is 16 amino acids long. From germline, CDR1 is SGHRS and CDR2 YFSETQ. The V end lost 0 bases, the J end lost 0 bases, and 10 bases lay between the germline ends. Written as DNA, the CDR3 is TGCGCCAGCAGCTTGGGAGGGCAAATTAGCAATCAGCCCCAGCATTTT. Its translation: CASSLGGQISNQPQHF.

In its sample, this clonotype was seen many times. V and J are TRBV5-4 and TRBJ2-3; D gene unclear. The CDR3 totals 13 residues. V was clipped by 0 bases and J by 4 bases, with 6 bases between them. Germline CDR1 reads SGHNT; CDR2 reads YYREEE (reference sequence). The DNA of the CDR3 is TGTGCCAGCAGCTTGGACACTGCAGATACGCAGTATTTT. The encoded protein is CASSLDTADTQYF.

This clonotype was recorded a few times. This chain joins TRBV7-2 and TRBJ1-2; 8 bases agree with TRBD1. V dropped 2 bases and J dropped 8; count of bases not matched to a gene: 10. Germline V gene sequence: CDR1 SGHTA, CDR2 FQGNSA. The CDR3 is 15 amino acids. The CDR3 sequence: CASSLIARGQGGYTF. DNA for the CDR3: TGTGCCAGCAGCTTAATAGCCCGCGGACAGGGCGGCTACACCTTC.

This chain connects TRBV6-2 or TRBV6-3 to TRBJ1-5; possible D gene TRBD1, 5 bases. This CDR3 is built from 14 residues. Germline assignment: CDR1 MNHEY and CDR2 SVGEGT. V was shortened by 7 bases and J by 7 bases, with 17 bases between the two germline ends. DNA of the CDR3: TGTGCCAGCACCGACCCCAGGGCGGACCAGCCCCAGCATTTT. Protein sequence: CASTDPRADQPQHF.

In its sample, this clonotype was seen a few times. The V and J genes are TRBV7-2 and TRBJ2-5; D uncertain. The CDR3 is made up of 12 amino acids. Germline lookup yields CDR1 SGHTA and CDR2 FQGNSA. V was shortened by 5 bases and J by 5 bases, with 9 bases between the two germline ends. The CDR3, as DNA: TGTGCCAGCAGCCCCCCCCAGGAGACCCAGTACTTC. Translation gives CASSPPQETQYF.

The rearrangement links TRBV19 to TRBJ1-2, with 7 positions matching TRBD1. Germline CDR1 LNHDA, CDR2 SQIVND (reference sequence). Trimming took 6 bases from V and 8 from J; bases not matched to a gene: 12. The CDR3 is made up of 14 amino acids. For the CDR3, the DNA is TGTGCCAGTAGCCCGTCGGGGCAGGGGGAAGGCTACACCTTC. Encoded protein: CASSPSGQGEGYTF. Variable domain in full (rest from reference TRBV19 and TRBJ1-2): DGGITQSPKYLFRKEGQNVTLSCEQNLNHDAMYWYRQDPGQGLRLIYYSQIVNDFQKGDIAEGYSVSREKKESFPLTVTSAQKNPTAFYLCASSPSGQGEGYTFGSGTRLTVV.

This clonotype was found many times. The gene calls are TRBV6-5 and TRBJ2-3; D remains unclear. The V end was cut by 2 bases, the J end by 4 bases, with 13 bases between. The germline CDR1 and CDR2 sequences are MNHEY and SVGAGI. The CDR3 covers 15 residues. CDR3 bases: TGTGCCAGCAGTTACAGGGCTGGGGTAGCAGATACGCAGTATTTT. This codes for CASSYRAGVADTQYF.

This clonotype has just a few counts. This chain connects TRBV11-2 to TRBJ2-4; tentatively, D is TRBD2 (5 bases). The V gene's germline CDR1 is SGHAT and CDR2 FQNNGV. The CDR3 totals 19 residues. V was clipped by 5 bases and J by 1 base, with 24 bases between them. CDR3: CASSPRPAGNFLAKNIQYF. In nucleotides, the CDR3 is TGTGCCAGCAGCCCCAGGCCCGCCGGGAACTTCCTCGCCAAAAACATTCAGTACTTC. Looking up the rest from reference TRBV11-2 and TRBJ2-4 gives the full variable domain: EAGVAQSPRYKIIEKRQSVAFWCNPISGHATLYWYQQILGQGPKLLIQFQNNGVVDDSQLPKDRFSAERLKGVDSTLKIQPAKLEDSAVYLCASSPRPAGNFLAKNIQYFGAGTRLSVL.

The V gene is TRBV7-9, the J gene TRBJ1-3; the D is unclear. Per the germline V gene, CDR1 is SEHNR and CDR2 is FQNEAQ (reference sequence). Trimming took 4 bases from V and 2 from J, leaving 6 bases between them. This CDR3 comprises 13 residues. The CDR3 loop is CASSSKAGNTIYF. The CDR3 DNA reads TGTGCCAGCAGCTCGAAAGCTGGAAACACCATATATTTT.

This clonotype was seen only a few times. The chain couples TRBV7-2 to TRBJ1-1; the D is unclear. V lost 3 bases, J lost 8 bases, and 4 bases lay in between. Germline V gene data show CDR1 as SGHTA and CDR2 as FQGNSA. The CDR3 covers 10 residues. CDR3 DNA sequence: TGTGCCAGCAGCTTGTTCGAAGCTTTCTTT. It specifies CASSLFEAFF. Full variable domain (rest looked up from reference TRBV7-2 and TRBJ1-1): GAGVSQSPSNKVTEKGKDVELRCDPISGHTALYWYRQSLGQGLEFLIYFQGNSAPDKSGLPSDRFSAERTGGSVSTLTIQRTQQEDSAVYLCASSLFEAFFGQGTRLTVV.

At least ten counts were recorded for this clonotype. The chain links TRBV12-3 or TRBV12-4 to TRBJ1-5; 9 nucleotides line up with TRBD1. V dropped 5 bases and J dropped 0; count of bases not matched to a gene: 14. This CDR3 is 19 amino acids long. In nucleotides, the CDR3 is TGTGCCAGCAGTCTATACAGGGGGCTCACCACAGATAGCAATCAGCCCCAGCATTTT. Amino acids: CASSLYRGLTTDSNQPQHF.

The sample holds a few counts of this clonotype. This chain connects TRBV7-2 to TRBJ2-1; 10 nucleotides agree with TRBD2. This CDR3 has 15 residues. Trimming removed 5 bases from V and 6 bases from J; junction bases left unmatched: 7. Germline lookup yields CDR1 SGHTA and CDR2 FQGNSA. The CDR3 DNA follows: TGTGCCAGCAGCCGCCGAGCGGGAGGGGTCAATGAGCAGTTCTTC. It is translated as CASSRRAGGVNEQFF.

This clonotype was seen a few times. The chain links TRBV20-1 to TRBJ2-7, with D possibly matching TRBD1 (6 bases). Germline V gene data show CDR1 as DFQATT and CDR2 as SNEGSKA (reference sequence). The V end was cut by 1 base, the J end by 3 bases, with 16 bases between. The CDR3 contains 15 residues. The CDR3 nucleotides are TGCAGTGCTAGAGGTCTGCGGCAGGGGATCTACGAGCAGTACTTC. Its translation: CSARGLRQGIYEQYF.

This clonotype was seen a single time. J is TRBJ2-3 and V is TRBV14; no definite D call. CDR3 length: 15 residues. Trimming shortened V by 1 base and J by 2 bases, and 10 bases separated the two germline ends. Germline CDR1 and CDR2: SGHDN and FVKESK. The CDR3 DNA is TGTGCCAGCAGCCAAGTCTCTCCCACCACAGATACGCAGTATTTT. Its translation: CASSQVSPTTDTQYF.

The chain is built from TRBV7-2 and TRBJ2-1; 9 nucleotides align to TRBD1. This CDR3 has 14 amino acids. The J segment lost 8 bases and the V segment lost 8 bases, leaving 10 bases of the junction unmatched. Germline V gene sequence: CDR1 SGHTA, CDR2 FQGNSA. DNA for the CDR3: TGTGCCAGCCTCTCTGGGACAGGGTCGTATGAGCAGTTCTTC. Amino acids: CASLSGTGSYEQFF.

This chain joins TRBV2 and TRBJ2-7, with no clear D. Looked up from germline, CDR1 is SNHLY and CDR2 is FYNNEI. The CDR3 is 15 amino acids. V gave up 0 bases and J gave up 6 bases, with 15 bases separating them. CDR3 DNA: TGTGCCAGCAGTGAAGCGCTTTCTGGAGTGGGCGAGCAGTACTTC. Amino acid sequence: CASSEALSGVGEQYF.

The V call is TRBV20-1, the J call TRBJ2-7, with 10 bases aligning to TRBD1. Per the germline V gene, CDR1 is DFQATT and CDR2 is SNEGSKA (reference sequence). The CDR3 has 14 amino acids. V lost 0 bases, J lost 3 bases, and 2 bases stayed unmatched. This chain's CDR3 is CSAREGQGIYEQYF. CDR3 nucleotides: TGCAGTGCTAGAGAGGGACAGGGGATCTACGAGCAGTACTTC.

This clonotype was observed at least ten times. This chain links TRBV7-2 with TRBJ2-3; D is ambiguous. Trimming removed 5 bases at V and 4 bases at J, with 7 bases between. The V gene's germline CDR1 is SGHTA and CDR2 FQGNSA. The CDR3 has 12 residues. CDR3 amino acids: CASSPLADTQYF. The CDR3, as DNA: TGTGCCAGCAGCCCTTTGGCAGATACGCAGTATTTT.

Details on this clonotype: A read error is possible here, since a much larger clone lies one base away. This chain links TRBV12-3 or TRBV12-4 with TRBJ2-1, with TRBD1 as a possible D gene (5 bases). The CDR3 has 17 amino acids. In DNA form, the CDR3 reads TGTGCCATCAGTCTACGACAGATCCCTAGCTCCTACAATGAGCAGTTCTTC. Translated, it gives CAISLRQIPSSYNEQFF.

This sequence joins TRBV2 and TRBJ2-2, with D perhaps given as TRBD1 or TRBD2 (5 bases each). Trimming took off 4 bases at V and 5 bases at J, with 14 bases between the two ends. Germline assignment: CDR1 SNHLY and CDR2 FYNNEI. The CDR3 is 15 amino acids. CDR3 bases: TGTGCCAGCAGTGGTGGTAGGGGAGTAACCGGGGAGCTGTTTTTT. As protein: CASSGGRGVTGELFF.

The chain has TRBV10-3 and TRBJ1-4; D call uncertain. V lost 2 bases, J lost 4 bases, and 8 bases lay in between. The CDR3 sequence is 14 residues long. Germline CDR1 reads ENHRY; CDR2 reads SYGVKD. The CDR3 coding sequence is TGTGCCATCAGTGAGGGGCCCGGTAATGAAAAACTGTTTTTT. Amino acid sequence: CAISEGPGNEKLFF.

At least ten counts were recorded for this clonotype. The rearrangement uses TRBV28 and TRBJ1-2, with a tentative D call TRBD1 (6 bases). Germline V gene sequence: CDR1 MDHEN, CDR2 SYDVKM. The CDR3 is 13 residues long. Trimming took 7 bases from V and 4 from J, leaving 13 bases between them. As DNA, the CDR3 is TGTGCCAGCAATGAGGGGGGATTCTATGGCTACACCTTC. Translating gives CASNEGGFYGYTF.

The CDR3 is CASSIINSRQSTDTQYF. The CDR3, as DNA: TGTGCCAGTAGCATTATAAACTCGAGGCAGAGCACAGATACGCAGTATTTT. The V and J genes are TRBV7-9 and TRBJ2-3; D call uncertain. Looked up from germline, CDR1 is SEHNR and CDR2 is FQNEAQ (reference sequence). The CDR3 consists of 17 residues. Trimming removed 9 bases at V and 0 bases at J, with 22 bases between.

This clonotype was observed many times. Sequence at one end of the junction differs from germline and may be a read error. The genes are TRBV5-5 and TRBJ2-5; the D is unclear. The CDR3 runs to 12 residues. Germline values: CDR1 SGHKS, CDR2 YYEKEE (reference sequence). CDR3 in amino acids: CASSFPEETQYF. The CDR3 nucleotides read TGCGCCAGCAGCTTCCCAGAAGAGACCCAGTACTTC. The full variable domain, its missing parts supplied by reference TRBV5-5 and TRBJ2-5, is DAGVTQSPTHLIKTRGQQVTLRCSPISGHKSVSWYQQVLGQGPQFIFQYYEKEERGRGNFPDRFSARQFPNYSSELNVNALLLGDSALYLCASSFPEETQYFGPGTRLLVL.

The chain links TRBV24-1 to TRBJ2-6; no clear D gene. Trimming took 9 bases from V and 0 from J, leaving 5 bases between them. CDR1 is KGHDR and CDR2 is SFDVKD in the germline V gene. This CDR3 is built from 13 residues. CDR3 region: CATQISGANVLTF. CDR3 DNA: TGTGCCACCCAAATCTCTGGGGCCAACGTCCTGACTTTC.

J is TRBJ2-3 and V is TRBV5-1; 9 bases match TRBD2. The CDR3 sequence is 16 residues long. V lost 1 base, J lost 2 bases, and 5 bases stayed unmatched. CDR1 is SGHRS and CDR2 is YFSETQ in the germline V gene. The CDR3 DNA reads TGCGCCAGCAGCTTGAACCCTAGCGGGGTCACAGATACGCAGTATTTT. It codes for CASSLNPSGVTDTQYF.

The chain recombines TRBV30 with TRBJ2-7; D uncertain. The CDR3 has 11 amino acids. Germline V CDR1 and CDR2: GTSNPN, SVGIG (reference sequence). The CDR3 DNA reads TGTGCTCTCGGACGGTCAGACGAGCAGTACTTC. This gives the protein CALGRSDEQYF.